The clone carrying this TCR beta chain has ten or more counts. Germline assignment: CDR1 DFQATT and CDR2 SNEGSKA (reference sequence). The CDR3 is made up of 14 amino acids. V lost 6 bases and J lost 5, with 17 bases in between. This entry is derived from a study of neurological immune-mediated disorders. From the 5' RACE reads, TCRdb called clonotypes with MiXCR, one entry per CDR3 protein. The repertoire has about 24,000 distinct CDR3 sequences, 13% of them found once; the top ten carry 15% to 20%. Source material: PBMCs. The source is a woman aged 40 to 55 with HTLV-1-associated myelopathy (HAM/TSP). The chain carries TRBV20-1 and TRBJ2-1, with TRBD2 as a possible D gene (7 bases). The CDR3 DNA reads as TGCAGTGCCCCCCCTCGGGGGGCCCACAATGAGCAGTTCTTC. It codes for CSAPPRGAHNEQFF.